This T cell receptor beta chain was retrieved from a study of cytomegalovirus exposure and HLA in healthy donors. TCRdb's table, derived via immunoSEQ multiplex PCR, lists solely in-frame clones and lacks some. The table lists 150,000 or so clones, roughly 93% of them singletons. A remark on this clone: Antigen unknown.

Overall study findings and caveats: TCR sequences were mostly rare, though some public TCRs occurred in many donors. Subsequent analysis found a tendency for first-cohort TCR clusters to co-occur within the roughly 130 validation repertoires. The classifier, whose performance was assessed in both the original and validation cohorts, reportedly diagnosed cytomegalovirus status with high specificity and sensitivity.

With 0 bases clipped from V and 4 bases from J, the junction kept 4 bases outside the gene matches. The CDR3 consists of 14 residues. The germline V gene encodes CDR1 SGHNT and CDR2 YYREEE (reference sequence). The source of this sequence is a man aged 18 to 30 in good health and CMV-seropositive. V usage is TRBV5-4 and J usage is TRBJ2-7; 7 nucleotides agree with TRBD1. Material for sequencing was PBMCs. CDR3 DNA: TGTGCCAGCAGCTTGGAAGGGGGCTCTTACGAGCAGTACTTC. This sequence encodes CASSLEGGSYEQYF. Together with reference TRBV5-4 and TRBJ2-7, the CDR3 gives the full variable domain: ETGVTQSPTHLIKTRGQQVTLRCSSQSGHNTVSWYQQALGQGPQFIFQYYREEENGRGNFPPRFSGLQFPNYSSELNVNALELDDSALYLCASSLEGGSYEQYFGPGTRLTVT.